This TCR beta chain was obtained from a study of PD-1 blockade in classical Hodgkin lymphoma. There are 15 residues in the CDR3. The V end was cut by 3 bases, the J end by 5 bases, with 17 bases between. CDR1 SGHRS and CDR2 YFSETQ come from the germline V gene. Concerning this clone itself: Its specificity is not known.

General study points: Anyone who began nivolumab under 1 year after ASCT was excluded. CD8+ TCR diversity did not rise significantly by C4D1, unlike CD4+. Patients who responded completely had about the same baseline diversity as newly diagnosed patients.

Clones were read by immunoSEQ multiplex PCR, and TCRdb kept only the in-frame ones, dropping some. Among tens of thousands of clones listed, approximately 70% were seen once. Noted time point: cycle 4 day 1 (C4D1), after less than 7 weeks of nivolumab. Relapse after autologous stem cell transplantation occurred in every patient, and brentuximab vedotin exposure varied. Best responses were complete response, partial response or progressive disease. The chain joins TRBV5-1 to TRBJ1-1; D is unclear. The sample was peripheral blood mononuclear cells (PBMCs), taken before the fourth cycle of nivolumab. This receptor was identified in a human donor with classical Hodgkin lymphoma. Here the CDR3 DNA reads TGCGCCAGCAGCTATCTCAAGAGGACGGGAACTGAAGCTTTCTTT. Translated: CASSYLKRTGTEAFF.